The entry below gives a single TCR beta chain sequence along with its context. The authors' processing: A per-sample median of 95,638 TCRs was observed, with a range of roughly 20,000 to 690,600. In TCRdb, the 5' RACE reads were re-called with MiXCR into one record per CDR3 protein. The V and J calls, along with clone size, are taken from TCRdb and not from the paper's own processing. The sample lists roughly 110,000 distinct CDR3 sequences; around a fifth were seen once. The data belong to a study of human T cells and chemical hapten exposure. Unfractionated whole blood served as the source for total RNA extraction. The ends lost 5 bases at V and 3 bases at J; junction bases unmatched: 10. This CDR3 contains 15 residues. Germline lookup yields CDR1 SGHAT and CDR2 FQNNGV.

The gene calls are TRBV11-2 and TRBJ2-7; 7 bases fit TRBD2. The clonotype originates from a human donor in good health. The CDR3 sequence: CASSTRRGGSYEQYF. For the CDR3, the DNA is TGTGCCAGCAGCACTCGAAGGGGAGGGAGCTACGAGCAGTACTTC.